This T cell receptor (beta chain) was observed in a study of early T cells in non-severe SARS-CoV-2 infection (dated by TCRdb to 2020 to 2023). Study-level background: Because TCR sequencing relied on bulk RNA taken from unsorted whole blood, pairing of alpha and beta chains was not possible. On the study overall, not on this receptor specifically: VDJdb matching was skewed toward anti-spike CD8 responses, so virus-specific expansions were likely underestimated and private and CD4 specificities were missed.

Libraries were built with 5' RACE. These reads were obtained on a NextSeq 500. The TCR library protocol attached unique molecular identifiers to individual cDNA molecules to correct for sequencing error and PCR bias. Sequencing covered both TCR alpha and beta chains, and within each sample the abundances of alpha and beta sequences were tightly co-correlated. Per the source publication's procedure: Decombinator V4 was used to annotate TCR sequences for V gene, J gene and CDR3. Expanded TCRs were defined as changing significantly between any two time points under a Poisson model with p below 0.0001. TCR abundances were normalised to the total number of TCRs sequenced per sample and were expressed as counts per million. MAIT TCRs were defined by TRAV1-2 paired with TRAJ12, TRAJ20 or TRAJ33, and iNKT TCRs by TRAV10 paired with TRAJ18. VDJdb, accessed 1 November 2021, was searched for CMV, EBV and SARS-CoV-2 annotated TCRs, with TCRs annotated for multiple antigens excluded. The public reads were reprocessed in TCRdb via fastp at Q25 and MiXCR, keeping in-frame beta chains. Under each unique CDR3 protein, matching rows form one entry showing the most common genes and DNA. Clone size and V and J calls follow TCRdb, not the original study. Recorded for this sample are 65,000 to 95,000 distinct CDR3 sequences; approximately 12% of them occurred a single time. Of the sample, roughly 15% falls within the top ten clones.

CDR1 and CDR2 (SGHAT, FQNNGV) derive from the germline V gene. The CDR3, cysteine through phenylalanine, is 17 amino acids long. Only the CDR3 region is kept as DNA, spanning 51 bases read in frame from base 1. Trimming takes 1 base from V and 1 base from J, and the germline ends sit 16 bases apart. This clonotype was counted a few times. Its binding antigen is unknown. Base qualities are not at hand, and no much larger clone is one base apart. Set within a cohort of healthcare workers in London, UK, this nested case-control study involved weekly PCR testing of nasopharyngeal swabs along with blood sampling. Healthcare workers were recruited between 23 and 31 March 2020, during the week of the UK lockdown, and were followed weekly for up to about 15 weeks.

This receptor was taken from an adult who was a healthcare worker with PCR-confirmed SARS-CoV-2 infection or an uninfected control (not recorded which). The donor label of this sample is uncertain. Specimen: whole blood, collected at baseline. The sequence is built from TRBV11-2 and TRBJ1-1, with the D segment identity uncertain. The CDR3 loop reads CASSLGFRGEPNTEAFF. The DNA reads as follows: TGTGCCAGCAGCTTAGGGTTCCGGGGAGAACCGAACACTGAAGCTTTCTTT. Supplemented by the reference TRBV11-2 and TRBJ1-1 proteins around the CDR3, the complete variable domain is EAGVAQSPRYKIIEKRQSVAFWCNPISGHATLYWYQQILGQGPKLLIQFQNNGVVDDSQLPKDRFSAERLKGVDSTLKIQPAKLEDSAVYLCASSLGFRGEPNTEAFFGQGTRLTVV.